This TCR beta chain was observed in a study of sequential checkpoint blockade in melanoma. Across the whole study: Patients were randomized 1:1 to nivolumab-then-ipilimumab or ipilimumab-then-nivolumab first-line. Maintenance nivolumab came after either treatment sequence.

Germline V CDR1 and CDR2: SGHTA, FQGNSA. The CDR3 is 14 amino acids. The V and J ends lost 1 base and 5 bases respectively, with 12 bases between them. Regarding treatment: randomized to nivolumab then ipilimumab (arm A) or the reverse (arm B). Profiling relied on immunoSEQ multiplex PCR, and the TCRdb table lists in-frame clones only, not all of them. The data contain approximately 10,000 clones, roughly 83% of them singletons. The chain is built from TRBV7-2 and TRBJ2-7; TRBD1 is a possible D gene (6 bases). This clonotype was obtained from a human donor with melanoma. This sample comprised CD8+ T cells sorted from blood (inferred from file names), obtained from a patient given nivolumab and ipilimumab in sequence. This chain's CDR3 is CASSLESEGDEQYF. The DNA for the CDR3 is TGTGCCAGCAGCTTAGAAAGTGAGGGGGACGAGCAGTACTTC.